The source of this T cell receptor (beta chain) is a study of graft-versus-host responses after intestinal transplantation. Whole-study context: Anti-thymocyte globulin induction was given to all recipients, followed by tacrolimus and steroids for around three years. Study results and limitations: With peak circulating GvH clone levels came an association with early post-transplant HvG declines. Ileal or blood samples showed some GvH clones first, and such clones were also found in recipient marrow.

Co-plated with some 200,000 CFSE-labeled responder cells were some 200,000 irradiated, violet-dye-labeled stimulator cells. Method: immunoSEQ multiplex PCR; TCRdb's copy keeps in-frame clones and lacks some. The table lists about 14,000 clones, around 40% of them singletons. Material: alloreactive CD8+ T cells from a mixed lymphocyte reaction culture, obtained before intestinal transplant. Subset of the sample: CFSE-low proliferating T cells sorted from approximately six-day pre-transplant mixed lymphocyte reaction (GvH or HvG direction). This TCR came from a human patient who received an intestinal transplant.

The CDR3, as DNA: TGTGCCAGCAGTTTCGGGGGAAGTCAGCCCCAGCATTTT. Protein sequence: CASSFGGSQPQHF. This sequence joins TRBV27 and TRBJ1-5, with D perhaps TRBD1 (5 bases). The CDR3 is made up of 13 amino acids. Germline V gene lookup returns CDR1 MNHEY and CDR2 SMNVEV (reference sequence). Trimming took 3 bases from V and 6 from J, leaving 9 bases between them.